Listed below are T cell receptor beta chains from one sample, sequenced in a study of blood T cell repertoires in COVID-19. The method was immunoSEQ multiplex PCR; TCRdb's version includes in-frame clones alone and lacks a portion of them. The sample has 65,000 or so clones, around four fifths seen once; the top ten hold about a tenth. Sequenced material: peripheral blood. These TCRs come from a man aged 30 to 45 with COVID-19, enrolled during active disease. Both conserved end residues are part of each CDR3. The order of the fields is D gene, V gene, clone size, J gene, CDR3 protein, CDR3 DNA. The D gene is left open where the match is weak. Size is stated for part of the rows, as once, few or many counts, or as a class when the clone is expanded.

TRBD1	TRBV7-9	NA	TRBJ1-2	CASSLERGRADLYGYTF	TGTGCCAGCAGCTTAGAGAGGGGGCGAGCCGACCTCTATGGCTACACCTTC
TRBD2	TRBV27	NA	TRBJ2-1	CASSRLAGVNYNEQFF	TGTGCCAGCAGTAGACTAGCGGGAGTAAACTACAATGAGCAGTTCTTC
TRBD1	TRBV30	once	TRBJ2-7	CAWGSATGGGLGQYF	TGTGCCTGGGGCAGCGCAACAGGGGGCGGGTTGGGGCAGTACTTC
NA	TRBV19	NA	TRBJ2-3	CATRRGDTQYF	TGTGCCACCCGTAGGGGTGATACGCAGTATTTT
TRBD1	TRBV6-5	NA	TRBJ1-5	CASRSTGDGQPQHF	TGTGCCAGCAGGTCCACAGGGGATGGTCAGCCCCAGCATTTT
TRBD1	TRBV6-4	NA	TRBJ2-3	CASSGTGGTDTQYF	TGTGCCAGCAGTGGGACAGGGGGCACAGATACGCAGTATTTT
NA	TRBV6-6	NA	TRBJ1-2	CASRQGEAGGYTF	TGTGCCAGCAGACAAGGGGAGGCGGGAGGCTACACCTTC
TRBD1	TRBV5-6	NA	TRBJ2-7	CASSLGDRSSYEQYF	TGTGCCAGCAGCTTGGGGGACAGAAGCTCCTACGAGCAGTACTTC
NA	TRBV14	NA	TRBJ2-2	CASAVAGHTGELFF	TGTGCCAGCGCAGTAGCAGGGCACACCGGGGAGCTGTTTTTT
TRBD2	TRBV28	NA	TRBJ2-3	CALGRERTDTQYF	TGTGCCTTAGGGCGGGAGAGGACAGATACGCAGTATTTT
NA	TRBV7-2	NA	TRBJ1-2	CASSPRESGYTF	TGTGCCAGCAGTCCAAGGGAGTCCGGCTACACCTTC